This entry is about one T cell receptor (beta chain). The junction differs from germline at one of its ends, possibly a read error. Localized lung adenocarcinoma, a non-small cell lung cancer, affected the donors. One entry per CDR3 protein results from TCRdb running MiXCR on the PCR reads. The sample contains roughly 13,000 distinct CDR3 sequences, approximately 44% of which appear only once. This sample was included in a study of CD4 and CD8 cells across lung adenocarcinoma regions. The CDR3 has 15 amino acids. CDR1 and CDR2 from the germline V gene are MNHNS and SASEGT. V and J are TRBV6-1 and TRBJ2-3, with D perhaps TRBD1 (6 bases). This TCR was recovered from a male donor with lung adenocarcinoma. The CD4 and CD8 labels of this study may be unreliable. Sequencing input: CD4+ T cells from the center of a lung tumor. CDR3 sequence reads: CASGQRVWDKDIQYF. The CDR3 bases are TGTGCCAGCGGTCAGAGGGTGTGGGACAAAGATATTCAGTACTTT.